The 21 T cell receptor beta chains below come from one sample, sequenced in a study of neurological immune-mediated disorders. TCRdb redid the calling of the 5' RACE reads with MiXCR, one entry per CDR3 protein. The data contain 50,000 or so distinct CDR3 sequences, approximately 3.1% of them singletons. Sequenced material: PBMCs. The receptors were sampled from a woman aged 55 to 70 with multiple sclerosis.

This chain uses TRBV14 with TRBJ1-1; possibly TRBD1 for D (5 bases). The CDR3 sequence is 13 residues long. Trimming left V 2 bases short and J 8 bases short, with 12 bases between. Germline CDR1 reads SGHDN; CDR2 reads FVKESK. The CDR3 spells CASSQILQGEAFF. The CDR3 DNA reads TGTGCCAGCAGCCAAATCCTTCAGGGCGAAGCTTTCTTT.

There are many counts of this clonotype. CDR3 amino acids: CASSSHPGTGSYEQYF. The CDR3 DNA reads TGTGCCAGCAGCTCACACCCCGGGACAGGGTCCTACGAGCAGTACTTC. The gene calls are TRBV9 and TRBJ2-7; 9 bases fit TRBD1. Trimming took 4 bases from V and 1 from J; bases not matched to a gene: 9. The length of the CDR3 is 16 residues. Germline CDR1 reads SGDLS; CDR2 reads YYNGEE.

This clonotype appeared many times. The genes are TRBV4-3 and TRBJ1-2; D is uncertain. This CDR3 contains 16 residues. V lost 1 base and J 3 bases, leaving 15 bases between the germline ends. The germline V gene encodes CDR1 LGHNA and CDR2 YSLEER. CDR3 in amino acids: CASSQGTASGDYGYTF. The CDR3 DNA sequence: TGCGCCAGCAGCCAAGGAACCGCCTCTGGGGACTATGGCTACACCTTC.

This clonotype appeared many times. This sequence joins TRBV7-3 and TRBJ2-2; 11 bases map to TRBD2. The CDR3 runs 16 residues. Germline CDR1 and CDR2: SGHTA and FQGTGA. The V segment lost 2 bases and the J segment 5 bases; nucleotides outside the gene matches: 4. This CDR3 is CASSLSSGRSTGELFF. The CDR3 nucleotides are TGTGCCAGCAGCTTATCTAGCGGGAGGTCTACCGGGGAGCTGTTTTTT.

To note about this clonotype: At one of its ends the junction is not consistent with the germline gene, which may arise from a read error. V and J are TRBV7-3 and TRBJ2-1; D uncertain. Germline CDR1 and CDR2: SGHTA and FQGTGA. This CDR3 has 13 residues. The CDR3 loop reads CASSPSFFSEQLF. DNA of the CDR3: TGTGCCAGCAGCCCATCATTTTTTAGTGAGCAGTTATTC.

This clonotype has more than one count but fewer than ten. The chain joins TRBV5-1 to TRBJ2-4; 7 bases are a match to TRBD2. Trimming cost V 2 bases and J 2 bases; bases outside gene matches: 4. The CDR3 sequence is 15 residues long. Germline lookup yields CDR1 SGHRS and CDR2 YFSETQ. DNA of the CDR3: TGCGCCAGCAGCTTCCAGCGGGGAACCAAAAACATTCAGTACTTC. Its protein is CASSFQRGTKNIQYF. The variable domain in full, with the rest retrieved from reference TRBV5-1 and TRBJ2-4, is KAGVTQTPRYLIKTRGQQVTLSCSPISGHRSVSWYQQTPGQGLQFLFEYFSETQRNKGNFPGRFSGRQFSNSRSEMNVSTLELGDSALYLCASSFQRGTKNIQYFGAGTRLSVL.

Many counts were recorded for this clonotype. The V and J genes are TRBV20-1 and TRBJ2-3; 8 positions match TRBD1. The V gene's germline CDR1 is DFQATT and CDR2 SNEGSKA (reference sequence). The CDR3 consists of 16 residues. V dropped 4 bases and J dropped 3; count of bases not matched to a gene: 12. This CDR3 reads CSATRPGQGGTDTQYF. The CDR3 nucleotides are TGCAGTGCTACCAGACCAGGACAGGGTGGGACAGATACGCAGTATTTT.

This clonotype was seen ten or more times. This chain joins TRBV7-9 and TRBJ1-5; no clear D gene. CDR3 length equals 13 residues. Looked up from germline, CDR1 is SEHNR and CDR2 is FQNEAQ (reference sequence). V was trimmed by 1 base and J by 6 bases, leaving 7 bases between them. Written as DNA, the CDR3 is TGTGCCAGCAGCTTAGGAGCGACTCAGCCCCAGCATTTT. It yields the protein CASSLGATQPQHF. Full variable domain (remainder filled in from reference TRBV7-9 and TRBJ1-5): DTGVSQNPRHKITKRGQNVTFRCDPISEHNRLYWYRQTLGQGPEFLTYFQNEAQLEKSRLLSDRFSAERPKGSFSTLEIQRTEQGDSAMYLCASSLGATQPQHFGDGTRLSIL.

Worth noting for this clonotype: Being one base from a much bigger clone, this may be a read error. The rearrangement uses TRBV20-1 and TRBJ2-3; the D gene is possibly TRBD2 (5 bases). Germline V gene data show CDR1 as DFQATT and CDR2 as SNEGSKA (reference sequence). V was pared by 6 bases and J by 3 bases, with 19 bases between. The CDR3 length is 15 residues. Written as DNA, the CDR3 is TGCAGTGCAAGTCGGCTAACGGGAAGAACAGATACGCAGTATTTT. Translating it yields CSASRLTGRTDTQYF.

This clonotype was detected ten times or more. The V call is TRBV28, the J call TRBJ2-7, with TRBD2 matching 10 bases. CDR1 and CDR2 (germline): MDHEN, SYDVKM. V lost 8 bases, J lost 4 bases, and 14 bases stayed unmatched. CDR3 size: 16 residues. DNA of the CDR3: TGTGCCAGCGATTTAGGGGGGGCTAGCGGGGGTTACGAGCAGTACTTC. Its translation is CASDLGGASGGYEQYF. Full variable domain (rest looked up from reference TRBV28 and TRBJ2-7): DVKVTQSSRYLVKRTGEKVFLECVQDMDHENMFWYRQDPGLGLRLIYFSYDVKMKEKGDIPEGYSVSREKKERFSLILESASTNQTSMYLCASDLGGASGGYEQYFGPGTRLTVT.

This clonotype was counted at least ten times. The rearrangement links TRBV5-1 to TRBJ1-4; no definite D call. The CDR3 runs 13 residues. V was shortened by 1 base and J by 5 bases, with 6 bases between the two germline ends. Looked up from germline, CDR1 is SGHRS and CDR2 is YFSETQ. CDR3 DNA: TGCGCCAGCAGCTTGCGGGGAAATGAAAAACTGTTTTTT. This translates into CASSLRGNEKLFF.

This clonotype has a count of ten or more. In this CDR3 the conserved last residue, phenylalanine or tryptophan, is missing, so a read error is likely. The chain employs TRBV3-1 and TRBJ1-2; maybe TRBD1 (6 bases). V was trimmed by 4 bases and J by 4 bases, leaving 13 bases between them. CDR3 length equals 14 residues. Germline-derived CDR1 and CDR2 are LGHDT and YNNKEL (reference sequence). In DNA, the CDR3 is TGTGCCAGCAGCCGACAGGTTTCGGGCTATGGCTACACCTGC. This encodes CASSRQVSGYGYTC.

The sample holds many counts of this clonotype. V usage is TRBV11-2 and J usage is TRBJ1-2; no reliable D call. There are 14 residues in the CDR3. V lost 3 bases to trimming and J lost 4 bases, with 12 bases between them. The germline gives CDR1 SGHAT, CDR2 FQNNGV. For the CDR3, the DNA is TGTGCCAGCAGCTTTGAGTATTCTGGCTATGGCTACACCTTC. It codes for CASSFEYSGYGYTF.

This clonotype was counted many times. The chain has TRBV20-1 and TRBJ2-3; D possibly corresponds to TRBD1 (6 bases). V lost 2 bases, J lost 0 bases, and 9 bases lay in between. The CDR3 contains 14 residues. Germline CDR1 and CDR2: DFQATT and SNEGSKA (reference sequence). The CDR3, as DNA: TGCAGTGCTAGACCGGGACACAGCACAGATACGCAGTATTTT. This codes for CSARPGHSTDTQYF.

In its sample, this clonotype was seen many times. The gene calls are TRBV29-1 and TRBJ1-1, with 7 nucleotides matching TRBD1. Germline lookup yields CDR1 SQVTM and CDR2 ANQGSEA. J lost 1 base, V lost 4 bases, and 3 bases had no gene match. The CDR3 covers 13 residues. CDR3 residues: CSVADRPNTEAFF. The CDR3 region has the DNA TGCAGCGTTGCGGACAGGCCGAACACTGAAGCTTTCTTT.

This clonotype was counted many times. The J gene is TRBJ2-3, the V gene TRBV11-2, with D perhaps being TRBD1 or TRBD2 (5 bases each). Germline loops: CDR1 SGHAT, CDR2 FQNNGV. Trimming removed 5 bases from V and 2 bases from J, with 14 bases in between. This CDR3 spans 15 amino acids. CDR3 residues: CASSLEEGTTDTQYF. CDR3 DNA sequence: TGTGCCAGCAGCCTCGAGGAAGGGACCACAGATACGCAGTATTTT. Full variable domain (remainder filled in from reference TRBV11-2 and TRBJ2-3): EAGVAQSPRYKIIEKRQSVAFWCNPISGHATLYWYQQILGQGPKLLIQFQNNGVVDDSQLPKDRFSAERLKGVDSTLKIQPAKLEDSAVYLCASSLEEGTTDTQYFGPGTRLTVL.

This clonotype was recorded at least ten times. The rearrangement joins TRBV7-9 to TRBJ1-4, with 9 bases lining up with TRBD1. This CDR3 spans 16 amino acids. After removal of 2 bases from V and 5 bases from J, the junction contained 6 bases not matched to a gene. Germline lookup yields CDR1 SEHNR and CDR2 FQNEAQ (reference sequence). The CDR3 sequence is CASSLSGTGWNEKLFF. The CDR3 nucleotides read TGTGCCAGCAGCTTATCGGGGACAGGGTGGAATGAAAAACTGTTTTTT.

This clonotype was counted ten times or more. This sequence joins TRBV6-1 and TRBJ2-5; 7 bases are a match to TRBD1. J was trimmed by 3 bases and V by 6 bases; bases with no gene match: 4. This CDR3 spans 13 amino acids. Germline V gives CDR1 MNHNS, CDR2 SASEGT. The CDR3 nucleotides are TGTGCCAGCAGAATTGGACAGGAAGAGACCCAGTACTTC. It codes for CASRIGQEETQYF.

This clonotype was seen ten or more times. The chain links TRBV27 to TRBJ2-1; D is tentatively TRBD1 or TRBD2 (5 bases each). V was shortened by 6 bases and J by 0 bases, with 9 bases between the two germline ends. CDR1 is MNHEY, CDR2 SMNVEV, per germline (reference sequence). The length of the CDR3 is 14 residues. CDR3: CASRGTYSYNEQFF. CDR3 bases: TGTGCCAGCAGGGGGACCTACTCCTACAATGAGCAGTTCTTC.

The sample holds many counts of this clonotype. J is TRBJ2-5 and V is TRBV5-1; D unresolved. The CDR3 is made up of 14 amino acids. Trimming pared 1 base from V and 1 base from J, leaving 8 bases between. The V gene's germline CDR1 is SGHRS and CDR2 YFSETQ. CDR3 region: CASSLLGSQETQYF. The DNA of the CDR3 is TGCGCCAGCAGCTTGTTAGGCAGCCAAGAGACCCAGTACTTC.

This clonotype was counted at least ten times. CDR3 sequence (DNA): TGTGCCAGCAGCCAACCTGGACGAAGCAATGAGCAGTTCTTC. It yields the protein CASSQPGRSNEQFF. This chain uses TRBV13 with TRBJ2-1; D call uncertain. Germline values: CDR1 PRHDT, CDR2 FYEKMQ (reference sequence). This CDR3 comprises 14 residues. V lost 5 bases and J lost 6, with 14 bases in between. The full variable domain, rest sourced from reference TRBV13 and TRBJ2-1, is AAGVIQSPRHLIKEKRETATLKCYPIPRHDTVYWYQQGPGQDPQFLISFYEKMQSDKGSIPDRFSAQQFSDYHSELNMSSLELGDSALYFCASSQPGRSNEQFFGPGTRLTVL.